This TCR beta chain derives from a study of blood T cell repertoires in COVID-19. Study details: Italy, Spain and the United States were the sources of the convalescent and acute COVID-19 samples. Sources were T cells, B-cell-depleted T cells, or PBMCs; the material itself was cDNA or gDNA.

The V and J ends lost 4 bases and 4 bases respectively, with 10 bases between them. The CDR3 totals 13 residues. Looked up from germline, CDR1 is LGHDT and CDR2 is YNNKEL (reference sequence). In the original processing: Estimation of nucleated cell counts was performed using reference gene primer amplification. Repertoires were generated with immunoSEQ multiplex PCR, while TCRdb's copy carries only in-frame clones and drops some. That table furnishes V, J and clone size, whereas the DNA furnished D and trimming. This repertoire shows around 94,000 clones, about 88% found once; its top ten account for over 1.5%.

The chain is built from TRBV3-1 (or the pseudogene TRBV3-2) and TRBJ1-2; no definite D call. The sequenced sample consisted of peripheral blood. The sequence came from an elderly man with acute or convalescent COVID-19. The CDR3 reads CASSPALTYGYTF. The CDR3, as DNA: TGTGCCAGCAGCCCAGCGTTGACCTATGGCTACACCTTC.